A selection of T cell receptor beta chains follows, all from one sample in a study of T-cell memory formation after mild COVID-19. Each CDR3 protein gets one entry after TCRdb re-called the 5' RACE reads with MiXCR. This table has 400,000 or so distinct CDR3 sequences, approximately 21% appearing once. Material for sequencing was PBMCs or a T cell subset sorted from them (not recorded which). These receptor sequences come from an adult woman who had mild COVID-19 (a few samples of this study predate the infection). Cell type and time point are not known. Both conserved end residues are part of each CDR3.

V: TRBV7-2; CDR3: CASSTDLNSYEQYF
V: TRBV12-3/TRBV12-4; CDR3: CASDGWDNTIYF
V: TRBV6-2/TRBV6-3; CDR3: CASSRIDRVEETQYF
V: TRBV24-1; CDR3: CATSDLTDLEETQYF
V: TRBV25-1; CDR3: CASRGQGNEQYF
V: TRBV4-2; CDR3: CASSQETQGGDEQFF
V: TRBV12-3/TRBV12-4; CDR3: CASSLILGRTDTQYF
V: TRBV24-1; CDR3: CATSDPISGVKQYF
V: TRBV25-1; CDR3: CASSLGAGWADTQYF
V: TRBV20-1; CDR3: CSARAGVDYEQYF
V: TRBV5-1; CDR3: CASSPKLAGSTDTQYF
V: TRBV9; CDR3: CASSPQTAWGTQYF
V: TRBV7-9; CDR3: CASTRGSYNEQFF
V: TRBV6-1; CDR3: CARTLQGTSSYEQYF
V: TRBV7-2; CDR3: CASSLVVTGWPETQYF
V: TRBV11-2; CDR3: CASKSPGRAGAPGDQYF
V: TRBV6-5; CDR3: CASRQDTNYGYTF
V: TRBV14; CDR3: CASSQRGSNYGYTF
V: TRBV7-8; CDR3: CASSQSAWYQETQYF
V: TRBV7-8; CDR3: CASSISGDTQYF
V: TRBV24-1; CDR3: CATSDFKTLQYF
V: TRBV12-3/TRBV12-4; CDR3: CASSPGNNPAYEQYF
V: TRBV30; CDR3: CAWSLWVNTEAFF
V: TRBV30; CDR3: CAWSEASGRAVTQYF
V: TRBV9; CDR3: CASSGGAGTEAFF
V: TRBV20-1; CDR3: CSARDWGEAFF
V: TRBV3-1; CDR3: CASSQAGGGGREGYTF
V: TRBV6-5; CDR3: CASSYDRWNYGYTF
V: TRBV9; CDR3: CASSGGGADEKLFF
V: TRBV10-3; CDR3: CAISEPQRGDFSYEQYF
V: TRBV29-1; CDR3: CSVDETGFTEAFF
V: TRBV7-9; CDR3: CASSLVGSPRETQYF
V: TRBV29-1; CDR3: CSVETGGNQPQHF
V: TRBV7-2; CDR3: CASSVKTRDEQFF
V: TRBV7-2; CDR3: CASSQGTASQLWGQGSEKLFF
V: TRBV3-1; CDR3: CASSRGTSASYEQYF